This T cell receptor (beta chain) was retrieved from a study of cytomegalovirus exposure and HLA in healthy donors. Whole-study context: The roughly 130 validation repertoires were reported in a later analysis to have been generated on the same platform as the roughly 700 first-cohort repertoires.

Clones were read by immunoSEQ multiplex PCR, and TCRdb kept only the in-frame ones, dropping some. The sample contains approximately 71,000 clones, 91% of which appear only once. Of note for this clone: Its antigen is currently unknown.

Donors came from a validation cohort of fewer than 150 subjects, distinct from the first 666-subject cohort. Study-level findings and limits: The investigators catalogued 150 to 200 TCR beta chains as cytomegalovirus-associated. The CMV antigen specificity of a few CMV-associated chains was confirmed through in vitro analysis.

The TCR sequence derives from a man aged 18 to 30 in good health and CMV-seronegative. The specimen was PBMCs.

The CDR3 loop is CASSLRAGLMEKLFF. The CDR3 coding sequence is TGTGCCAGCAGCTTGAGGGCGGGCCTGATGGAAAAACTGTTTTTT. This chain uses TRBV5-5 with TRBJ1-4; D is unclear. The CDR3 totals 15 residues. Trimming took 1 base from V and 8 from J, leaving 15 bases between them. Germline V gene lookup returns CDR1 SGHKS and CDR2 YYEKEE (reference sequence).